This TCR beta chain was identified in a study of T cells in Graves' hyperthyroidism and ophthalmopathy. This clonotype occurred a few times. CDR1 is SQVTM, CDR2 ANQGSEA, per germline. Trimming removed 7 bases at V and 3 bases at J, with 8 bases between. The CDR3 is 11 amino acids. Criteria for exclusion of patients were uncontrolled infection, other autoimmune disease, pregnancy or lactation. RNA transcripts yielded amplified TCR beta CDR3 regions. HTBI primers drove first-round RT-PCR of the TCR CDR3. From the multiplex PCR reads, TCRdb called clonotypes with MiXCR, one entry per CDR3 protein. Here the sample spans about 600,000 distinct CDR3 sequences, 13% to 15% being singletons.

Sequenced material: blood. The TCR was taken from a woman aged 45-65 years with Graves' ophthalmopathy. The rearrangement uses TRBV29-1 and TRBJ2-3, with no clear D. The CDR3 bases are TGCAGCGGAATGAGGACAGATACGCAGTATTTT. The encoded protein is CSGMRTDTQYF.